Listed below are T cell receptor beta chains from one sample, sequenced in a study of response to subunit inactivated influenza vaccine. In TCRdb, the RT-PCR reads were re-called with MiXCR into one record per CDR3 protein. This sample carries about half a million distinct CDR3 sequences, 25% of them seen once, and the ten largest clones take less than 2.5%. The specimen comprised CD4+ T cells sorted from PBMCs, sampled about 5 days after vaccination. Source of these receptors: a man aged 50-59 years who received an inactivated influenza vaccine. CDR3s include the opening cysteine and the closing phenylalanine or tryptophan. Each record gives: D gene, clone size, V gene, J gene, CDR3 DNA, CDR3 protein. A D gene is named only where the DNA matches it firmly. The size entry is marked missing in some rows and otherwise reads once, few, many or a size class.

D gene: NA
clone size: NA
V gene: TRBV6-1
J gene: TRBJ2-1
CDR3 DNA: TGTGCCAGCAATGGGTTTTCCGTTTCTGGTGGTAAGAGCTCCTACAATGAGCAGTTCTTC
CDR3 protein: CASNGFSVSGGKSSYNEQFF

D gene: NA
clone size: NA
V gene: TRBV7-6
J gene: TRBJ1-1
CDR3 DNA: TGTGCCAGCAGCCCCCGGGTTACCTCTGAAGCTTTCTTT
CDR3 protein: CASSPRVTSEAFF

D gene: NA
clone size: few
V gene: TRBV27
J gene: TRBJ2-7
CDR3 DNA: TGTGCCAGCAGTATTAGGGACTCTTACCCCTACGAGCAGTACTTC
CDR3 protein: CASSIRDSYPYEQYF

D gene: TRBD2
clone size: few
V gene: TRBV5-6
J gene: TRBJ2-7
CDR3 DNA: TGTGCCAGCAGCTCCCCCTCGGGGGGGGACCAGTACTTC
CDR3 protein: CASSSPSGGDQYF

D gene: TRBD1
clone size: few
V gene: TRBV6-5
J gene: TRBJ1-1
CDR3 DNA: TGTGCCAGCAGTCCTCGACAGGGAGGTTGGCCTGAAGCTTTCTTT
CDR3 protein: CASSPRQGGWPEAFF

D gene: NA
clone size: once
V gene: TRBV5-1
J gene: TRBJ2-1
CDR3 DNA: TGCGCCAGCAGGGTTTTGAATGAGCAGTTCTTC
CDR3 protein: CASRVLNEQFF

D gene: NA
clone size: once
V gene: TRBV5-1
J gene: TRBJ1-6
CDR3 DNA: TGCGCCAGCAGCACCGGCCCTACCTCACCCCTCCACTTT
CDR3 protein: CASSTGPTSPLHF

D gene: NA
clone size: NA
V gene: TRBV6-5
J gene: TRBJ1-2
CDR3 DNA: TGTGCCAGCAGTCACGGGGGGGCTGGAGGCTACACCTTC
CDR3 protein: CASSHGGAGGYTF

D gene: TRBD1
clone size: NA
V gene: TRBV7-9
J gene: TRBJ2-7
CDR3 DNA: TGTGCCAGCAGCTTAAAGGGCTGGGACAGGGGAGGGGAGCAGTACTTC
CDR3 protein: CASSLKGWDRGGEQYF

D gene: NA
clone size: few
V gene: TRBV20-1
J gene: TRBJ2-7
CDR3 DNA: TGCAGTGCTAGAGTCCAGGGACTCAACGAGCAGTACTTC
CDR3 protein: CSARVQGLNEQYF